Below, one TCR beta chain is given with its context. This CDR3 has 17 residues. V trimming: 0 bases; J trimming: 0 bases; junction bases outside the gene matches: 7. Germline-derived CDR1 and CDR2 are MNHEY and SVGEGT. Original methodology: It was from reference gene primer amplification that nucleated cell counts were estimated. TCRdb's table, derived via immunoSEQ multiplex PCR, lists solely in-frame clones and lacks some. D and trimming were read from the DNA, whereas the V and J calls and clone size are those reported in that table. The profile shows 10,000 to 14,000 clones, approximately 88% of them singletons. This specimen comes from a study of blood T cell repertoires in COVID-19. About the study: Sites across the United States, Italy and Spain contributed samples from acute and convalescent COVID-19. From T cells, B-cell-depleted T cells, or PBMCs came the material, which was cDNA or gDNA.

Material for sequencing was peripheral blood. The gene calls are TRBV6-2 or TRBV6-3 and TRBJ2-7; 8 positions agree with TRBD1. This TCR derives from a human donor in a cohort sampled during active COVID-19. The CDR3 coding sequence is TGTGCCAGCAGTTACTCGACGGGTACAGGGGGCTCCTACGAGCAGTACTTC. Translated: CASSYSTGTGGSYEQYF.